The 26 T cell receptor beta chains in this list originate from one sample, sequenced in a study of cytomegalovirus exposure and HLA in healthy donors (dated by TCRdb to between 2016 and 2019). Library creation used the immunoSEQ multiplex PCR assay. For the multiplex PCR, a mixture combining 60 forward primers for TCR Vbeta segments and 13 reverse primers for TCR Jbeta segments was used. TCRdb's version of the immuneACCESS table is confined to in-frame rearrangements and falls short of the full clone set. An unresolved V gene accounts for under half of the shortfall where checked; the remainder is of unknown origin. The sample table contains about 130,000 clones; only one count was recorded for 65% to 80% of them. The ten largest make up about 4% of the sample. Sample: PBMCs. These receptors all come from a male donor in good health and CMV-seronegative.

The rearrangement joins TRBV21-1 to TRBJ1-1; the D call TRBD1 from the table was never checked on the DNA. TRBV21-1 is classified as a pseudogene. This CDR3 has 16 amino acids. CDR3 in amino acids: CASSKRRRTGDTEAFF. Written as DNA, the CDR3 is TGTGCCAGCAGCAAAAGGCGAAGGACAGGCGACACTGAAGCTTTCTTT.

The chain combines TRBV15 with TRBJ1-3; 8 bases agree with TRBD1. Germline V gives CDR1 LNHNV, CDR2 YYDKDF (reference sequence). V lost 5 bases to trimming and J lost 4 bases; unmatched junction nucleotides: 7. There are 15 residues in the CDR3. This chain's CDR3 is CATSADRGVGNTIYF. In DNA, the CDR3 is TGTGCCACCAGCGCCGACAGGGGAGTCGGAAACACCATATATTTT.

The V call is TRBV18, the J call TRBJ2-1; D is ambiguous. Per the germline V gene, CDR1 is KGHSH and CDR2 is LQKENI. Trimming shortened V by 8 bases and J by 5 bases, and 7 bases separated the two germline ends. This CDR3 comprises 11 residues. CDR3 sequence reads: CASTLDNEQFF. Written as DNA, the CDR3 is TGTGCCAGCACCTTAGACAATGAGCAGTTCTTC.

With regard to this clone: An end of the junction differs from the germline gene, which may be a read error. The rearrangement uses TRBV7-9 and TRBJ2-1; TRBD2 matches 8 bases. This CDR3 spans 16 amino acids. Germline CDR1 is SEHNR and CDR2 is FQNEAQ (reference sequence). The CDR3 nucleotides are TGTTCCAGCAGCCCCAGGCTAGCGGGCTCCTACAATGAGCAGTTCTTC. Its translation: CSSSPRLAGSYNEQFF. Supplemented by reference TRBV7-9 and TRBJ2-1, the full variable domain reads DTGVSQNPRHKITKRGQNVTFRCDPISEHNRLYWYRQTLGQGPEFLTYFQNEAQLEKSRLLSDRFSAERPKGSFSTLEIQRTEQGDSAMYLCSSSPRLAGSYNEQFFGPGTRLTVL.

The V and J genes are TRBV9 and TRBJ2-4; tentative D call: TRBD1 (7 bases). The CDR3 length is 18 residues. In germline, CDR1 is SGDLS, CDR2 YYNGEE. Trimming cost V 0 bases and J 0 bases, with 16 bases left between them. The CDR3 DNA reads TGTGCCAGCAGCGTAGGGGTCCAGGGGGACTTAGCCAAAAACATTCAGTACTTC. It is translated as CASSVGVQGDLAKNIQYF.

V usage is TRBV15 and J usage is TRBJ1-1; 10 bases are a match to TRBD1. The V gene's germline CDR1 is LNHNV and CDR2 YYDKDF (reference sequence). CDR3 length: 15 residues. The J segment lost 5 bases and the V segment lost 8 bases, leaving 11 bases of the junction unmatched. DNA of the CDR3: TGTGCCACCGGCACCTTAGACAGGGGGCGAACTGAAGCTTTCTTT. It codes for CATGTLDRGRTEAFF.

The rearrangement links TRBV14 to TRBJ2-3, with TRBD2 matching over 10 bases. Looked up from germline, CDR1 is SGHDN and CDR2 is FVKESK. The CDR3 runs 18 residues. The trim removed 3 bases at V and 2 bases at J, leaving 11 bases unmatched. CDR3: CASSQKFRLAGLTDTQYF. The CDR3 DNA sequence: TGTGCCAGCAGCCAGAAATTTCGACTAGCGGGTCTCACAGATACGCAGTATTTT.

V and J are TRBV5-1 and TRBJ1-2; TRBD1 is a possible D gene (5 bases). The germline V gene encodes CDR1 SGHRS and CDR2 YFSETQ. The V and J ends lost 0 bases and 6 bases respectively, with 12 bases between them. The CDR3 is 14 amino acids. The CDR3 spells CASSLGVRVNGYTF. In nucleotides, the CDR3 is TGCGCCAGCAGCTTGGGGGTCAGGGTGAATGGCTACACCTTC.

The CDR3 reads CASSETTSGGVDTQYF. DNA for the CDR3: TGTGCCAGCAGTGAAACGACTAGCGGGGGCGTGGATACGCAGTATTTT. V gene TRBV6-1 combines with J gene TRBJ2-3; 12 bases match TRBD2. V lost 2 bases to trimming and J lost 6 bases; unmatched junction nucleotides: 6. The CDR3 runs 16 residues. CDR1 MNHNS and CDR2 SASEGT come from the germline V gene.

The V call is TRBV19, the J call TRBJ1-5; TRBD1 matches at 8 bases. In germline, CDR1 is LNHDA, CDR2 SQIVND (reference sequence). CDR3 length: 15 amino acids. After removal of 6 bases from V and 1 base from J, the junction contained 5 bases not matched to a gene. The CDR3 DNA follows: TGTGCCAGTAGGACATACAGGGGGAGCAATCAGCCCCAGCATTTT. Translating gives CASRTYRGSNQPQHF.

This clone was detected a few times. The V gene is TRBV6-6, the J gene TRBJ2-5; 11 bases align to TRBD1. The CDR3 is 13 residues long. V lost 9 bases and J lost 2; bases outside the gene matches: 2. Germline CDR1 is MNHNY and CDR2 is SVGAGI (reference sequence). CDR3: CASGQGAQETQYF. CDR3 DNA sequence: TGTGCCAGTGGACAGGGGGCTCAAGAGACCCAGTACTTC.

In DNA, the CDR3 is TGCGCCAGCAGTTCATCACCGGGACATGTGAACGAGCAGTACTTC. Translating it yields CASSSSPGHVNEQYF. The chain carries TRBV5-1 and TRBJ2-7; D may be TRBD1 (6 bases). The V end was cut by 5 bases, the J end by 5 bases, with 20 bases between. Germline V gene lookup returns CDR1 SGHRS and CDR2 YFSETQ. CDR3 length: 15 residues.

The rearrangement joins TRBV7-6 to TRBJ2-5, with D possibly being TRBD2 (6 bases). With 2 bases removed from V and 5 bases from J, the gap between germline ends came to 12 bases. The CDR3 is made up of 14 amino acids. CDR1 and CDR2 from the germline V gene are SGHVS and FNYEAQ. CDR3 loop: CASSLMWGGETQYF. In nucleotides, the CDR3 is TGTGCCAGCAGCTTAATGTGGGGAGGCGAGACCCAGTACTTC. Drawing the rest from reference TRBV7-6 and TRBJ2-5, the complete variable domain is GAGVSQSPRYKVTKRGQDVALRCDPISGHVSLYWYRQALGQGPEFLTYFNYEAQQDKSGLPNDRFSAERPEGSISTLTIQRTEQRDSAMYRCASSLMWGGETQYFGPGTRLLVL.

This clone came up once. Other DNA sequences in the same sample also yield this CDR3. This chain links TRBV9 with TRBJ2-2; 8 nucleotides agree with TRBD2. V was pared by 0 bases and J by 3 bases, with 4 bases of the junction left unmatched. Germline V gene data show CDR1 as SGDLS and CDR2 as YYNGEE. The length of the CDR3 is 16 residues. For the CDR3, the DNA is TGTGCCAGCAGCGTAGGCGGGGGGCTGGACACCGGGGAGCTGTTTTTT. This encodes CASSVGGGLDTGELFF.

In this sample, this clone turned up once. V and J are TRBV11-3 and TRBJ2-3; D might be TRBD2 (7 bases). The CDR3 runs to 12 residues. The V gene lost 5 bases and the J gene lost 9 bases, with 12 bases spanning the gap. Germline V lookup: CDR1 SGHNT, CDR2 YENEEA. The CDR3 loop reads CASSPGGGTQYF. CDR3 DNA: TGTGCCAGCAGCCCGGGGGGCGGGACGCAGTATTTT.

The J gene is TRBJ1-3, the V gene TRBV6-1, with 7 bases identical to TRBD1. With V trimmed by 5 bases and J by 0 bases, 4 bases remained unmatched. In germline, CDR1 is MNHNS, CDR2 SASEGT. The CDR3 has 15 residues. The CDR3 DNA reads as TGTGCCAGCAGTACCCGGGACAGCTCTGGAAACACCATATATTTT. This codes for CASSTRDSSGNTIYF.

The chain combines TRBV5-1 with TRBJ2-4; 10 bases line up with TRBD1. The CDR3 spans 19 residues. Germline V gives CDR1 SGHRS, CDR2 YFSETQ. V lost 3 bases and J lost 0; bases outside the gene matches: 12. The CDR3 loop is CASSSSGTGVLAAKNIQYF. The CDR3, as DNA: TGCGCCAGCAGCTCCTCCGGGACAGGGGTTCTTGCAGCCAAAAACATTCAGTACTTC.

The chain is built from TRBV7-9 and TRBJ1-1, with a weak D call TRBD1 (6 bases). The V gene lost 2 bases and the J gene lost 7 bases, with 11 bases spanning the gap. This CDR3 is built from 13 residues. Per germline, CDR1 SEHNR and CDR2 FQNEAQ (reference sequence). The CDR3: CASSLLRGGEAFF. CDR3 nucleotides: TGTGCCAGCAGCTTACTCAGAGGGGGTGAAGCTTTCTTT.

The chain couples TRBV5-1 to TRBJ2-1; 11 nucleotides match TRBD2. The V segment lost 5 bases and the J segment 0 bases; nucleotides outside the gene matches: 1. Germline CDR1 is SGHRS and CDR2 is YFSETQ. The CDR3 totals 15 residues. The CDR3, as DNA: TGCGCCAGCAGACTAGCGGGGGTCTCCTACAATGAGCAGTTCTTC. Its protein product is CASRLAGVSYNEQFF.

V gene TRBV18 combines with J gene TRBJ2-5; D possibly corresponds to TRBD2 (6 bases). Germline assignment: CDR1 KGHSH and CDR2 LQKENI. This CDR3 is built from 14 residues. The V gene lost 1 base and the J gene lost 5 bases, with 11 bases spanning the gap. The DNA for the CDR3 is TGTGCCAGCTCACCACGAGCGGGTGGGGAGACCCAGTACTTC. This codes for CASSPRAGGETQYF.

CDR3 sequence reads: CATKDRGPAGELFF. The CDR3 nucleotides are TGTGCCACCAAAGACAGGGGGCCTGCCGGGGAGCTGTTTTTT. V usage is TRBV25-1 and J usage is TRBJ2-2; 10 nucleotides agree with TRBD1. With 10 bases clipped from V and 6 bases from J, the junction kept 8 bases outside the gene matches. This CDR3 has 14 residues. Germline lookup yields CDR1 MGHDK and CDR2 SYGVNS.

This sequence joins TRBV7-2 and TRBJ2-7, with D possibly being TRBD2 (5 bases). Trimming took 5 bases from V and 0 from J, leaving 23 bases between them. CDR3 length: 18 amino acids. Germline CDR1 SGHTA, CDR2 FQGNSA. The CDR3 DNA follows: TGTGCCAGCAGCCTATTAGCGAGGTGGGTCGGCGGCTCCTACGAGCAGTACTTC. Translated, it gives CASSLLARWVGGSYEQYF.

The rearrangement links TRBV5-6 to TRBJ2-1, with 9 bases identical to TRBD1. The CDR3 is 16 amino acids. CDR1 and CDR2 from the germline V gene are SGHDT and YYEEEE. After removal of 1 base from V and 9 bases from J, the junction contained 11 bases not matched to a gene. In DNA form, the CDR3 reads TGTGCCAGCAGCTTGCTTATGGACAGGGGTATGACTGAGCAGTTCTTC. It translates to CASSLLMDRGMTEQFF. The full variable domain, rest sourced from reference TRBV5-6 and TRBJ2-1, is DAGVTQSPTHLIKTRGQQVTLRCSPKSGHDTVSWYQQALGQGPQFIFQYYEEEERQRGNFPDRFSGHQFPNYSSELNVNALLLGDSALYLCASSLLMDRGMTEQFFGPGTRLTVL.

The genes are TRBV4-2 and TRBJ2-1; 14 positions match TRBD2. The V and J ends lost 4 bases and 0 bases, in that order; junction bases with no gene match: 14. The CDR3 spans 21 residues. Germline V CDR1 and CDR2: LGHNA, YNFKEQ. The CDR3 reads CASSREVAGLAGATSYNEQFF. CDR3 nucleotide sequence: TGTGCCAGCAGCCGAGAAGTGGCGGGACTAGCGGGGGCTACCTCCTACAATGAGCAGTTCTTC.

This chain connects TRBV7-2 to TRBJ2-7, with D perhaps matching TRBD1 (6 bases). The germline V and J ends were trimmed by 4 bases and 2 bases, with 12 bases remaining between them. This CDR3 contains 14 residues. From germline, CDR1 is SGHTA and CDR2 FQGNSA. The CDR3 is CASSSRGPPYEQYF. The DNA of the CDR3 is TGTGCCAGCAGCTCCAGGGGTCCGCCCTACGAGCAGTACTTC.

The chain employs TRBV29-1 and TRBJ2-5; maybe TRBD2 (6 bases). Trimming pared 6 bases from V and 2 bases from J, leaving 13 bases between. Germline CDR1 SQVTM, CDR2 ANQGSEA. This CDR3 is 13 amino acids long. The CDR3 DNA follows: TGCAGCGTGCCCTGGGACTCACAAGAGACCCAGTACTTC. Translation: CSVPWDSQETQYF.